Following are 32 T cell receptor beta chains from one sample sequenced in a study of response to subunit inactivated influenza vaccine. TCRdb analysed the RT-PCR reads with MiXCR anew, one entry per CDR3 protein. This table has 500,000 to 600,000 distinct CDR3 sequences, around 13% appearing once. Sequencing used PBMCs from blood, obtained roughly 13 days after vaccination. The receptors shown here come from a man aged 45 to 65 who received an inactivated influenza vaccine.

This clonotype was picked up a small number of times. The J gene is TRBJ2-7, the V gene TRBV12-3 or TRBV12-4; D gene unclear. This CDR3 region has 14 residues. The ends were cut back, 7 bases at V and 7 bases at J, with 20 bases in the middle. CDR3 loop: CASTLAEPLGEQYF. CDR3 sequence (DNA): TGTGCCAGCACCCTCGCAGAGCCCTTGGGGGAGCAGTACTTC.

The chain joins TRBV4-1 to TRBJ2-1; D is perhaps TRBD1 (6 bases). The length of the CDR3 is 13 residues. Trimming shortened V by 4 bases and J by 10 bases, and 14 bases separated the two germline ends. Germline V gene sequence: CDR1 MGHRA, CDR2 YSYEKL. This CDR3 reads CASSLGPQGEQFF. The CDR3 bases are TGCGCCAGCAGCCTAGGACCCCAGGGGGAGCAGTTCTTC.

The chain recombines TRBV4-2 with TRBJ2-3, with 9 positions matching TRBD1. Losses at the gene ends were 0 bases for V and 2 bases for J; bases not matched to a gene: 9. The CDR3 covers 18 residues. Looked up from germline, CDR1 is LGHNA and CDR2 is YNFKEQ. CDR3 in amino acids: CASSQEKAGTGLTDTQYF. The DNA for the CDR3 is TGTGCCAGCAGCCAAGAGAAGGCCGGGACAGGGCTCACAGATACGCAGTATTTT.

Only a few counts were recorded for this clonotype. The chain combines TRBV6-2 or TRBV6-3 with TRBJ2-5; 9 bases fit TRBD2. Germline lookup yields CDR1 MNHEY and CDR2 SVGEGT. The V and J ends lost 2 bases and 4 bases, in that order; junction bases with no gene match: 5. The CDR3 is made up of 15 amino acids. CDR3 loop: CASSYSSTSGETQYF. The CDR3 nucleotides read TGTGCCAGCAGTTACAGTTCGACTAGCGGAGAGACCCAGTACTTC.

In this sample, this clonotype turned up many times. CDR3 protein: CASSLMGGDQPQHF. The CDR3 DNA is TGTGCCAGCAGCTTAATGGGGGGTGATCAGCCCCAGCATTTT. The chain links TRBV7-9 to TRBJ1-5, with D possibly being TRBD1 (5 bases). This CDR3 spans 14 amino acids. Trimming pared 2 bases from V and 5 bases from J, leaving 10 bases between. Per the germline V gene, CDR1 is SEHNR and CDR2 is FQNEAQ (reference sequence).

Ten or more counts support this clonotype. The V gene is TRBV9, the J gene TRBJ2-1; 7 nucleotides align to TRBD2. The CDR3 extends over 15 amino acids. CDR1 is SGDLS, CDR2 YYNGEE, per germline. Trimming removed 6 bases from V and 3 bases from J; junction bases left unmatched: 9. CDR3 region: CASTSSGRSYNEQFF. The CDR3 nucleotides read TGTGCCAGCACCTCTAGCGGACGGAGCTACAATGAGCAGTTCTTC.

This clonotype has a handful of counts. The chain joins TRBV5-1 to TRBJ2-1; TRBD1 matches 11 bases. The CDR3 consists of 16 residues. The V and J ends lost 4 bases and 6 bases, in that order; junction bases with no gene match: 9. The germline CDR1 and CDR2 sequences are SGHRS and YFSETQ. This chain's CDR3 is CASSRTGQGATNEQFF. The CDR3 nucleotides are TGCGCCAGCAGCCGTACCGGACAGGGGGCAACCAATGAGCAGTTCTTC.

This clonotype has a handful of counts. This rearrangement joins TRBV28 to TRBJ2-7; 16 bases agree with TRBD2. Germline trimming cut 6 bases from V and 6 bases from J; bases unmatched to any gene: 14. Germline CDR1 MDHEN, CDR2 SYDVKM. CDR3 size: 18 residues. In DNA form, the CDR3 reads TGTGCCAGCAGCAATATACCCGGGACTAGCGGGAGGGCCGCCGAGCAGTACTTC. It translates to CASSNIPGTSGRAAEQYF.

V and J are TRBV7-9 and TRBJ1-4; D is uncertain. This CDR3 contains 12 residues. V gave up 8 bases and J gave up 4 bases, with 8 bases separating them. Looked up from germline, CDR1 is SEHNR and CDR2 is FQNEAQ (reference sequence). The CDR3 DNA reads TGTGCCAGCGGAGGTATTAATGAAAAACTGTTTTTT. Protein product: CASGGINEKLFF.

The genes are TRBV7-9 and TRBJ2-5; the match to TRBD2 covers 9 bases. The CDR3 contains 14 residues. CDR1 and CDR2 (germline): SEHNR, FQNEAQ (reference sequence). CDR3 region: CASSAAGGFETQYF. CDR3 nucleotide sequence: TGTGCGAGCTCCGCGGCGGGAGGGTTTGAGACCCAGTACTTC.

This clonotype showed up just a few times. The rearrangement joins TRBV12-3 or TRBV12-4 to TRBJ2-1, with 7 bases aligning to TRBD2. The CDR3 sequence is 14 residues long. V lost 3 bases, J lost 4 bases, and 3 bases stayed unmatched. CDR3 residues: CASSFSGGYNEQFF. Written as DNA, the CDR3 is TGTGCCAGCAGTTTCTCGGGGGGTTACAATGAGCAGTTCTTC.

This clonotype has a handful of counts. CDR3 in amino acids: CSVDTGGTEAFF. CDR3 nucleotide sequence: TGCAGCGTTGACACGGGGGGAACTGAAGCTTTCTTT. The rearrangement links TRBV29-1 to TRBJ1-1; tentative D call: TRBD1 (5 bases). The CDR3 totals 12 residues. The germline gives CDR1 SQVTM, CDR2 ANQGSEA. V lost 3 bases, J lost 5 bases, and 10 bases lay in between. Full variable domain (rest looked up from reference TRBV29-1 and TRBJ1-1): SAVISQKPSRDICQRGTSLTIQCQVDSQVTMMFWYRQQPGQSLTLIATANQGSEATYESGFVIDKFPISRPNLTFSTLTVSNMSPEDSSIYLCSVDTGGTEAFFGQGTRLTVV.

DNA for the CDR3: TGTGCCAGCAGCCAATCGGGCAGTGTAAACTACGAGCAGTACTTC. Translated, it gives CASSQSGSVNYEQYF. The chain joins TRBV3-1 to TRBJ2-7; D gene unclear. V lost 2 bases and J 3 bases, leaving 14 bases between the germline ends. Per germline, CDR1 LGHDT and CDR2 YNNKEL (reference sequence). The CDR3 loop spans 15 amino acids.

The CDR3 bases are TGTGCCAGCAGCCCCACAGGGGGCGGACCAGATACGCAGTATTTT. Encoded protein: CASSPTGGGPDTQYF. The chain recombines TRBV6-1 with TRBJ2-3; 9 nucleotides match TRBD1. V lost 6 bases and J lost 4; bases outside the gene matches: 8. Germline lookup yields CDR1 MNHNS and CDR2 SASEGT. The CDR3 is made up of 15 amino acids.

The sample holds a few counts of this clonotype. The chain carries TRBV6-2 or TRBV6-3 and TRBJ2-1; D not resolved. CDR1 MNHEY and CDR2 SVGEGT come from the germline V gene. This CDR3 is 16 amino acids long. V was trimmed by 0 bases and J by 3 bases, leaving 12 bases between them. CDR3 sequence (DNA): TGTGCCAGCAGTTACTCGCGGCAGCAGATCTACAATGAGCAGTTCTTC. Translating gives CASSYSRQQIYNEQFF.

In its sample, this clonotype was seen a few times. The chain links TRBV10-3 to TRBJ2-3; 8 bases fit TRBD2. CDR3 length equals 15 residues. Looked up from germline, CDR1 is ENHRY and CDR2 is SYGVKD. The V gene end was trimmed by 5 bases and the J gene end by 6 bases; junction bases not matched to a gene: 10. This chain's CDR3 is CAISIAGGVFDTQYF. CDR3 bases: TGTGCCATCAGTATTGCGGGGGGTGTTTTTGATACGCAGTATTTT.

J is TRBJ1-1 and V is TRBV7-9; no reliable D call. The CDR3 contains 12 residues. The V gene's germline CDR1 is SEHNR and CDR2 FQNEAQ (reference sequence). V gave up 1 base and J gave up 8 bases, with 8 bases separating them. The CDR3 spells CASSLEYGEAFF. The CDR3 DNA reads TGTGCCAGCAGCTTAGAGTACGGCGAAGCTTTCTTT.

This clonotype turned up a few times. The chain links TRBV6-2 or TRBV6-3 to TRBJ2-1, with 7 bases fitting TRBD2. Germline V gives CDR1 MNHEY, CDR2 SVGEGT. CDR3 length: 15 amino acids. After removal of 6 bases from V and 5 bases from J, the junction contained 10 bases not matched to a gene. As DNA, the CDR3 is TGTGCCAGCAGCCAACTGGGAGGGCCCCACAATGAGCAGTTCTTC. Translating gives CASSQLGGPHNEQFF.

This clonotype has a handful of counts. The chain couples TRBV28 to TRBJ2-7; the D is unclear. This CDR3 is 11 amino acids long. CDR1 MDHEN and CDR2 SYDVKM come from the germline V gene. The ends were cut back, 10 bases at V and 3 bases at J, with 10 bases in the middle. The CDR3 nucleotides read TGTGCCACCACTGGATTCTACGAGCAGTACTTC. It specifies CATTGFYEQYF.

This chain links TRBV5-4 with TRBJ1-1; TRBD1 matches at 7 bases. V was clipped by 1 base and J by 4 bases; unmatched bases: 4. Germline assignment: CDR1 SGHNT and CDR2 YYREEE (reference sequence). The CDR3 totals 14 residues. CDR3 in DNA: TGTGCCAGCAGCTTGAGGGGGCCGGGCACTGAAGCTTTCTTT. It specifies CASSLRGPGTEAFF.

The chain recombines TRBV12-3 or TRBV12-4 with TRBJ2-5, with D perhaps matching TRBD1 or TRBD2 (6 bases each). The CDR3 extends over 15 amino acids. V was cut by 2 bases and J by 3 bases, with 13 bases left in between. This chain's CDR3 is CASSLSIRGEETQYF. The CDR3 DNA reads TGTGCCAGCAGTTTAAGTATTAGGGGGGAAGAGACCCAGTACTTC.

This clonotype has more than one count but fewer than ten. The chain combines TRBV5-1 with TRBJ2-3, with D maybe TRBD2 (6 bases). V dropped 4 bases and J dropped 3 bases, with 18 bases sitting between them. The CDR3 has 16 residues. CDR1 is SGHRS, CDR2 YFSETQ, per germline. CDR3 loop: CASSPELALGTDTQYF. DNA for the CDR3: TGCGCCAGCAGCCCGGAACTAGCTCTTGGGACAGATACGCAGTATTTT.

This clonotype was picked up a small number of times. The chain couples TRBV5-1 to TRBJ2-2; D gene uncertain. The CDR3 is 15 amino acids. Trimming stripped 1 base from V and 3 bases from J, with 10 bases between. Germline V gene lookup returns CDR1 SGHRS and CDR2 YFSETQ. The CDR3 nucleotides are TGCGCCAGCAGCTTGACCGGACGGGACACCGGGGAGCTGTTTTTT. This sequence encodes CASSLTGRDTGELFF.

This clonotype was counted at least ten times. The chain combines TRBV5-1 with TRBJ2-1, with 10 positions matching TRBD1. Trimming cost V 0 bases and J 7 bases; bases outside gene matches: 4. This CDR3 region has 15 residues. CDR1 SGHRS and CDR2 YFSETQ come from the germline V gene. CDR3: CASSLGGQGSNEQFF. Written as DNA, the CDR3 is TGCGCCAGCAGCTTGGGGGGACAGGGGTCGAATGAGCAGTTCTTC.

This clonotype was found a few times. V usage is TRBV9 and J usage is TRBJ2-7; TRBD2 might be the D (7 bases). The V gene's germline CDR1 is SGDLS and CDR2 YYNGEE. This CDR3 contains 14 residues. V lost 4 bases and J 4 bases, leaving 15 bases between the germline ends. This CDR3 is CASSSAGAGYEQYF. Here the CDR3 DNA reads TGTGCCAGCAGCTCCGCGGGGGCTGGGTACGAGCAGTACTTC. Drawing the rest from reference TRBV9 and TRBJ2-7, the complete variable domain is DSGVTQTPKHLITATGQRVTLRCSPRSGDLSVYWYQQSLDQGLQFLIQYYNGEERAKGNILERFSAQQFPDLHSELNLSSLELGDSALYFCASSSAGAGYEQYFGPGTRLTVT.

The chain links TRBV4-3 to TRBJ1-3; no firm D call. V lost 0 bases and J 0 bases, leaving 15 bases between the germline ends. CDR3 length: 18 amino acids. CDR1 and CDR2 from the germline V gene are LGHNA and YSLEER. This chain's CDR3 is CASSQDSTRRYSGNTIYF. CDR3 nucleotide sequence: TGCGCCAGCAGCCAAGATTCGACCCGACGGTACTCTGGAAACACCATATATTTT.

This clonotype was seen only a few times. The V and J genes are TRBV24-1 and TRBJ1-1; D gene uncertain. Per germline, CDR1 KGHDR and CDR2 SFDVKD. The germline V and J ends were trimmed by 2 bases and 1 base, with 10 bases remaining between them. The CDR3 consists of 15 residues. CDR3 in amino acids: CATSDSRTGNTEAFF. The DNA for the CDR3 is TGTGCCACCAGTGATTCCCGGACGGGGAACACTGAAGCTTTCTTT.

In its sample, this clonotype was seen a few times. The CDR3 sequence is CSVGTNEQFF. The CDR3 nucleotides are TGCAGCGTTGGGACTAATGAGCAGTTCTTC. V is TRBV29-1 and J is TRBJ2-1, with D possibly matching TRBD2 (5 bases). The V end lost 4 bases, the J end lost 7 bases, and 5 bases lay between the germline ends. Germline values: CDR1 SQVTM, CDR2 ANQGSEA. The CDR3 spans 10 residues.

The table lists this clonotype with a few counts. The CDR3: CASSLEGGNTIYF. The DNA for the CDR3 is TGTGCCAGCAGTTTGGAAGGAGGAAACACCATATATTTT. The chain joins TRBV12-3 or TRBV12-4 to TRBJ1-3; D unresolved. V was cut by 3 bases and J by 4 bases, with 7 bases left in between. CDR3 length: 13 residues.

The chain combines TRBV18 with TRBJ1-1, with D hard to call. The germline CDR1 and CDR2 sequences are KGHSH and LQKENI. This CDR3 has 13 amino acids. V lost 3 bases, J lost 5 bases, and 10 bases lay in between. CDR3 region: CASSPSRSTEAFF. The DNA of the CDR3 is TGTGCCAGCTCACCTTCCAGGAGTACTGAAGCTTTCTTT.

V gene TRBV10-3 combines with J gene TRBJ2-7, with TRBD2 identical over 12 bases. The CDR3 runs 14 residues. With 4 bases clipped from V and 5 bases from J, the junction kept 3 bases outside the gene matches. Per the germline V gene, CDR1 is ENHRY and CDR2 is SYGVKD. The CDR3 protein is CAISGTSGDHEQYF. DNA for the CDR3: TGTGCCATCAGTGGGACTAGCGGGGACCACGAGCAGTACTTC.

This clonotype was found a few times. The genes are TRBV7-2 and TRBJ2-1; TRBD2 aligns across 9 bases. Germline V gene data show CDR1 as SGHTA and CDR2 as FQGNSA. This CDR3 region has 20 residues. V gave up 0 bases and J gave up 8 bases; unmatched junction bases: 20. This chain's CDR3 is CASSLAAGGLAGVSRHEQFF. DNA for the CDR3: TGTGCCAGCAGCTTAGCCGCCGGAGGATTAGCGGGGGTATCGCGTCATGAGCAGTTCTTC. Combining the CDR3 with reference TRBV7-2 and TRBJ2-1 gives the whole variable domain GAGVSQSPSNKVTEKGKDVELRCDPISGHTALYWYRQSLGQGLEFLIYFQGNSAPDKSGLPSDRFSAERTGGSVSTLTIQRTQQEDSAVYLCASSLAAGGLAGVSRHEQFFGPGTRLTVL.